This note documents a single T cell receptor (beta chain) sequence. This CDR3 has 16 amino acids. Germline V lookup: CDR1 ENHRY, CDR2 SYGVKD. The V gene end was trimmed by 0 bases and the J gene end by 5 bases; junction bases not matched to a gene: 8. This sample was included in a study of blood T cell repertoires in COVID-19. The table came from immunoSEQ multiplex PCR; TCRdb's copy has only in-frame clones and leaves some out. The repertoire holds tens of thousands of clones, 87% seen once, with approximately 9% in the top ten. The source material was peripheral blood. The rearrangement uses TRBV10-3 and TRBJ2-5; 8 bases agree with TRBD2. This receptor was taken from a human donor with active COVID-19. The donor label of this sample is uncertain. The CDR3 DNA is TGTGCCATCAGTGAGTCGTCGAGCGGGAGTCGTGAGACCCAGTACTTC. This gives the protein CAISESSSGSRETQYF.